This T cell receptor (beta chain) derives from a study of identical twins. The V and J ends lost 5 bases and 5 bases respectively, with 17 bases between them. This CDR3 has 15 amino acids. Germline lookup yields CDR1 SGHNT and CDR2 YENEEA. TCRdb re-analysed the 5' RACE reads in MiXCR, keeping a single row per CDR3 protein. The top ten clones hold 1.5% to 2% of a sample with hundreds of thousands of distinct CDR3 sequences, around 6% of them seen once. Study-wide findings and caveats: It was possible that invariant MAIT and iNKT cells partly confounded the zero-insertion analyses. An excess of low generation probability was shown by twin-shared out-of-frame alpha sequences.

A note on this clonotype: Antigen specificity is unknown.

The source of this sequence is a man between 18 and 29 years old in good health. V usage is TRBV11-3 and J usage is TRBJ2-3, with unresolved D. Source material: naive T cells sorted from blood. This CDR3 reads CASSGQQRWGDTQYF. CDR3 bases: TGTGCCAGCAGCGGGCAGCAAAGGTGGGGAGATACGCAGTATTTT.